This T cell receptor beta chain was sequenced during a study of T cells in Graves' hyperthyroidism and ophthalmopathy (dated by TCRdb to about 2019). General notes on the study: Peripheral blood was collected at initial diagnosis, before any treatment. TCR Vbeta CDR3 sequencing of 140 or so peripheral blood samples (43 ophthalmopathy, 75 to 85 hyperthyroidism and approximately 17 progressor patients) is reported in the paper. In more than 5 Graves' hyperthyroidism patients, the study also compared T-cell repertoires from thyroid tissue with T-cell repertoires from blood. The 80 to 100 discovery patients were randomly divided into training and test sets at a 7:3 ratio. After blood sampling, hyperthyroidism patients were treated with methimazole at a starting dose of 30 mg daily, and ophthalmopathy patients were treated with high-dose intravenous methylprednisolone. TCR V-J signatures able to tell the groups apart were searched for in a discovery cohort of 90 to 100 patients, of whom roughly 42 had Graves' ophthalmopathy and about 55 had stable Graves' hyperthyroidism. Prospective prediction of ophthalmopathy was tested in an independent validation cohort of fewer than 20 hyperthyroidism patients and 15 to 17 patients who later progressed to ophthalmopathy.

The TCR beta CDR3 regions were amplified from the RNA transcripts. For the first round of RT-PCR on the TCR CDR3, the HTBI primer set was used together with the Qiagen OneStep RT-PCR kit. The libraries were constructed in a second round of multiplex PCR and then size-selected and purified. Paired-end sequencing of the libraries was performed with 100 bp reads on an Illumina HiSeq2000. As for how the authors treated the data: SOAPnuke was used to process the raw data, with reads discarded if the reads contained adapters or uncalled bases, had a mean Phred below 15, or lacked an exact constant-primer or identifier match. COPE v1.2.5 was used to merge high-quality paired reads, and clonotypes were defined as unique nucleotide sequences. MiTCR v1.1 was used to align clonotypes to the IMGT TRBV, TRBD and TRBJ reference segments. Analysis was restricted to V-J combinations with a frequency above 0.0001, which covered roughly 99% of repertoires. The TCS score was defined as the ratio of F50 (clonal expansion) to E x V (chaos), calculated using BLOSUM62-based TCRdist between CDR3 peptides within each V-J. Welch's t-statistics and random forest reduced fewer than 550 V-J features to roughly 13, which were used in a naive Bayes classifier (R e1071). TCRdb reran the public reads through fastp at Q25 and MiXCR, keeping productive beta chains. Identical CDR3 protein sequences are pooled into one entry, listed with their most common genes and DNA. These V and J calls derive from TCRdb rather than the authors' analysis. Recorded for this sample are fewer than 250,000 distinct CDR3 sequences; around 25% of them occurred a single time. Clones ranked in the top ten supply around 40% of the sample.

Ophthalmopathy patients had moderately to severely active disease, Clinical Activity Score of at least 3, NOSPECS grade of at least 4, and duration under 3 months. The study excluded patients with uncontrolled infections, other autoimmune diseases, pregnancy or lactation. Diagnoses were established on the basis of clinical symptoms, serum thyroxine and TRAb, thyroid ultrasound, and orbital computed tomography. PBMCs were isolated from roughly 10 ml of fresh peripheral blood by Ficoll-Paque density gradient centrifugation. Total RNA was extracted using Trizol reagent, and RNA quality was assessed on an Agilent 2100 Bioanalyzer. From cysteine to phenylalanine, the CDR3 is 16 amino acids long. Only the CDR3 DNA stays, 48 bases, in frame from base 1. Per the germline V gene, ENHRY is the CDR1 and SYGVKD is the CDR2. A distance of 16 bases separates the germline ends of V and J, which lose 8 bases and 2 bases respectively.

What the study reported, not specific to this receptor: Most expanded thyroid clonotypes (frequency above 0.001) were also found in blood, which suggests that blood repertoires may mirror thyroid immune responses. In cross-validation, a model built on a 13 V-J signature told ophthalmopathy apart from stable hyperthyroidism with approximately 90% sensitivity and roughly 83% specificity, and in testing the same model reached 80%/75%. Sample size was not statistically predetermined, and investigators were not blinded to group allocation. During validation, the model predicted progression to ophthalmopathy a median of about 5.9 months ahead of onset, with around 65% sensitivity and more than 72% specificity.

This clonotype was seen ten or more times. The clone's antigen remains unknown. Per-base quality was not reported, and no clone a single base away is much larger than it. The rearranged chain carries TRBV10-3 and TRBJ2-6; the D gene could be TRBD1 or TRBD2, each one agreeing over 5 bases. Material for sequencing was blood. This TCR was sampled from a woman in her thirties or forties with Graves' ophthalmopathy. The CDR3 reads CAIGLGVDAGANVLTF. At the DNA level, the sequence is TGTGCCATCGGATTGGGGGTTGATGCTGGGGCCAACGTCCTGACTTTC.